The next 27 T cell receptor beta chains were all read from a single sample in a study of T cell repertoires in cytomegalovirus infection. TCRdb ran MiXCR on the reads and lists one entry per CDR3 protein. The table lists hundreds of thousands of distinct CDR3 sequences, 20% to 25% of them singletons. Material for sequencing was CD8+ T cells from PBMCs. The receptor set was obtained from a human donor in good health (CMV status not recorded). Some clones in this sample may be carry-over from other donors' samples.

The chain carries TRBV6-2 or TRBV6-3 and TRBJ1-1; D not resolved. Per germline, CDR1 MNHEY and CDR2 SVGEGT. This CDR3 region has 13 residues. V was clipped by 9 bases and J by 1 base, with 12 bases between them. CDR3 sequence: CASTLSKNTEAFF. In DNA, the CDR3 is TGTGCCAGTACGTTAAGTAAGAACACTGAAGCTTTCTTT.

This clonotype has more than one count but fewer than ten. DNA for the CDR3: TGTGCCAGCAGTTTCTCCAGCGGGCAGAGCTCCTACGAGCAGTACGTC. This sequence encodes CASSFSSGQSSYEQYV. The chain combines TRBV7-9 with TRBJ2-7; possible D gene TRBD2, 6 bases. The CDR3 length is 16 residues. V was cut by 6 bases and J by 0 bases, with 18 bases left in between. Looked up from germline, CDR1 is SEHNR and CDR2 is FQNEAQ (reference sequence).

The chain carries TRBV20-1 and TRBJ1-2, with TRBD1 identical over 7 bases. CDR1 is DFQATT, CDR2 SNEGSKA, per germline (reference sequence). CDR3 size: 13 residues. J lost 8 bases, V lost 6 bases, and 12 bases had no gene match. The CDR3 protein is CSAPAEGAEGYTF. CDR3 DNA: TGCAGTGCCCCGGCGGAGGGGGCGGAAGGCTACACCTTC.

This clonotype turned up a few times. The CDR3 nucleotides are TGTGCCAGCATCATCTCCGGGACAGGGCACTACAATGAGCAGTTCTTC. Encoded protein: CASIISGTGHYNEQFF. This chain joins TRBV27 and TRBJ2-1; TRBD1 agrees at 9 bases. Germline-derived CDR1 and CDR2 are MNHEY and SMNVEV (reference sequence). Trimming at V came to 7 bases and at J to 3 bases, leaving 10 bases not matched to a gene. The CDR3 covers 16 residues.

This clonotype came up many times. V gene TRBV7-2 combines with J gene TRBJ2-5, with D possibly TRBD1 on 6 matching bases. CDR3 length: 13 residues. Deletions cut 10 bases from V and 2 bases from J, with 14 bases between. Germline values: CDR1 SGHTA, CDR2 FQGNSA. The DNA for the CDR3 is TGTGCCACCAGTCGGACAGCTCAAGAGACCCAGTACTTC. This encodes CATSRTAQETQYF.

This clonotype turned up a few times. V and J are TRBV6-2 or TRBV6-3 and TRBJ1-5; 7 bases are a match to TRBD1. J lost 0 bases, V lost 2 bases, and 10 bases had no gene match. The germline V gene encodes CDR1 MNHEY and CDR2 SVGEGT. This CDR3 contains 18 residues. CDR3 coding DNA: TGTGCCAGCAGTTACCGGGGACAGAAGTCTTATAGCAATCAGCCCCAGCATTTT. Translation gives CASSYRGQKSYSNQPQHF.

This clonotype was detected ten times or more. This rearrangement joins TRBV7-8 to TRBJ2-2; a possible D gene is TRBD2 (6 bases). V was shortened by 3 bases and J by 3 bases, with 11 bases between the two germline ends. The germline V gene encodes CDR1 SGHVS and CDR2 FQNEAQ. The CDR3 length is 15 residues. The CDR3 bases are TGTGCCAGCAGCTTTCCGACTAGAGACACCGGGGAGCTGTTTTTT. Its protein product is CASSFPTRDTGELFF.

There are a few counts of this clonotype. This chain uses TRBV7-2 with TRBJ2-1; TRBD2 might be the D (5 bases). The CDR3 consists of 16 residues. Trimming removed 3 bases at V and 8 bases at J, with 20 bases between. Germline values: CDR1 SGHTA, CDR2 FQGNSA. The CDR3 reads CASSFRVGPPGDEQFF. The CDR3 region has the DNA TGTGCCAGCAGCTTCCGCGTAGGACCCCCCGGGGATGAGCAGTTCTTC.

V and J are TRBV7-2 and TRBJ1-3; TRBD1 matches 8 bases. The CDR3 contains 14 residues. The germline V gene has CDR1 SGHTA and CDR2 FQGNSA. J was trimmed by 5 bases and V by 1 base; bases with no gene match: 1. The CDR3, as DNA: TGTGCCAGCAGCTTAGGGGACAGGAGAAACACCATATATTTT. It translates to CASSLGDRRNTIYF.

The J gene is TRBJ2-7, the V gene TRBV14; D call uncertain. Germline CDR1 SGHDN, CDR2 FVKESK. V lost 3 bases and J lost 2, with 8 bases in between. The CDR3 totals 13 residues. The CDR3 DNA sequence: TGTGCCAGCAGCCACTTGGATCCCTACGAGCAGTACTTC. Protein product: CASSHLDPYEQYF.

This clonotype was seen only a few times. This rearrangement joins TRBV28 to TRBJ1-2; D is perhaps TRBD1 (5 bases). The V and J ends lost 2 bases and 0 bases respectively, with 13 bases between them. The CDR3 length is 16 residues. The V gene's germline CDR1 is MDHEN and CDR2 SYDVKM. DNA of the CDR3: TGTGCCAGCAGTTTAAAGGTGGGGGGACCTAACTATGGCTACACCTTC. Protein product: CASSLKVGGPNYGYTF.

This sequence joins TRBV5-6 and TRBJ2-1; D is undetermined. The germline V and J ends were trimmed by 2 bases and 3 bases, with 15 bases remaining between them. The CDR3 totals 16 residues. Germline-derived CDR1 and CDR2 are SGHDT and YYEEEE. This CDR3 is CASSLLGSSGYNEQFF. CDR3 nucleotide sequence: TGTGCCAGCAGCTTACTTGGGTCCTCGGGCTACAATGAGCAGTTCTTC.

This clonotype appeared a few times. The chain links TRBV25-1 to TRBJ2-5; TRBD2 matches 8 bases. This CDR3 spans 16 amino acids. CDR1 is MGHDK and CDR2 is SYGVNS in the germline V gene. V lost 0 bases and J lost 3; bases outside the gene matches: 6. This CDR3 is CASSEYPAGAEETQYF. Here the CDR3 DNA reads TGTGCCAGCAGTGAATACCCAGCGGGGGCAGAAGAGACCCAGTACTTC.

This clonotype was counted a few times. V and J are TRBV6-2 or TRBV6-3 and TRBJ2-1; D tentatively reads TRBD1 or TRBD2 (5 bases each). Germline CDR1 is MNHEY and CDR2 is SVGEGT. This CDR3 has 15 amino acids. The V and J ends lost 6 bases and 9 bases respectively, with 21 bases between them. The CDR3 protein is CASSTRDRDIGEQFF. In DNA form, the CDR3 reads TGTGCCAGCAGCACCCGGGACCGGGATATTGGTGAGCAGTTCTTC.

About this clonotype itself: The CDR3 does not end in the conserved phenylalanine or tryptophan, so this is likely a read error. This chain joins TRBV6-6 and TRBJ1-2; a weak D match, TRBD1 (6 bases). The CDR3 covers 11 residues. In germline, CDR1 is MNHNY, CDR2 SVGAGI (reference sequence). V shed 10 bases and J shed 6 bases, with 12 bases lying between them. The CDR3 reads CATVQGNGYTI. CDR3 nucleotide sequence: TGTGCCACGGTACAGGGAAATGGCTACACCATC.

This clonotype occurred a few times. J is TRBJ2-2 and V is TRBV10-3, with D possibly matching TRBD1 (5 bases). Looked up from germline, CDR1 is ENHRY and CDR2 is SYGVKD. CDR3 length: 16 amino acids. The V end lost 3 bases, the J end lost 1 base, and 12 bases lay between the germline ends. The CDR3, as DNA: TGTGCCATCAGTGACTGGACACATTTGAACACCGGGGAGCTGTTTTTT. Its protein product is CAISDWTHLNTGELFF.

The CDR3 nucleotides are TGTGCCAGCAGCGACGATTCACGGGGGACGGGCACTGAAGCTTTCTTT. This translates into CASSDDSRGTGTEAFF. The V call is TRBV7-4, the J call TRBJ1-1, with D possibly matching TRBD1 (5 bases). This CDR3 contains 16 residues. Germline-derived CDR1 and CDR2 are SGHVT and SQSDAQ. Trimming removed 5 bases from V and 4 bases from J, with 20 bases in between. The full variable domain, in which reference TRBV7-4 and TRBJ1-1 provide the parts outside the CDR3, is GAGVSQSPRYKVAKRGRDVALRCDSISGHVTLYWYRQTLGQGSEVLTYSQSDAQRDKSGRPSGRFSAERPERSVSTLKIQRTEQGDSAVYLCASSDDSRGTGTEAFFGQGTRLTVV.

This chain uses TRBV20-1 with TRBJ2-3; 14 bases fit TRBD2. The CDR3 extends over 14 amino acids. Germline V gives CDR1 DFQATT, CDR2 SNEGSKA (reference sequence). The DNA for the CDR3 is TGCAGGATAAGACTAGCGGGGGGGGCTGATACGCAGTATTTT. It specifies CRIRLAGGADTQYF.

The sample holds many counts of this clonotype. The V and J genes are TRBV7-8 and TRBJ2-3; 11 positions match TRBD2. The germline gives CDR1 SGHVS, CDR2 FQNEAQ. V shed 1 base and J 2 bases; nucleotides not matched to a gene: 2. This CDR3 comprises 16 residues. DNA of the CDR3: TGTGCCAGCAGCTTAGAACTAGCGGGGGCCACAGATACGCAGTATTTT. Translating gives CASSLELAGATDTQYF. The full variable domain, with the rest looked up from reference TRBV7-8 and TRBJ2-3, is GAGVSQSPRYKVAKRGQDVALRCDPISGHVSLFWYQQALGQGPEFLTYFQNEAQLDKSGLPSDRFFAERPEGSVSTLKIQRTQQEDSAVYLCASSLELAGATDTQYFGPGTRLTVL.

This chain connects TRBV12-5 to TRBJ2-7, with 7 bases fitting TRBD1. With 5 bases clipped from V and 2 bases from J, the junction kept 3 bases outside the gene matches. The CDR3 has 13 amino acids. The germline V gene has CDR1 LGHNT and CDR2 FRNRAP. The chain's CDR3 is CASGPGTAYEQYF. The CDR3 region has the DNA TGTGCTAGTGGTCCTGGGACAGCCTACGAGCAGTACTTC.

The chain has TRBV14 and TRBJ2-5; weak D call: TRBD2 (5 bases). Germline assignment: CDR1 SGHDN and CDR2 FVKESK. This CDR3 is 13 amino acids long. Trimming removed 2 bases at V and 5 bases at J, with 9 bases between. CDR3: CASSQRERETQYF. In DNA, the CDR3 is TGTGCCAGCAGCCAAAGGGAGCGGGAGACCCAGTACTTC.

The rearrangement joins TRBV4-1 to TRBJ2-2, with a tentative D call TRBD1 (6 bases). The ends were cut back, 4 bases at V and 5 bases at J, with 8 bases in the middle. Per germline, CDR1 MGHRA and CDR2 YSYEKL. The CDR3 loop spans 13 amino acids. CDR3 DNA sequence: TGCGCCAGCAGCCGCACAGGGACCGGGGAGCTGTTTTTT. Encoded protein: CASSRTGTGELFF.

The chain employs TRBV2 and TRBJ2-1; weak D call: TRBD2 (6 bases). CDR3 size: 16 residues. The germline gives CDR1 SNHLY, CDR2 FYNNEI. V lost 8 bases, J lost 6 bases, and 23 bases lay in between. For the CDR3, the DNA is TGTGCCAGCGTGTACTCCCTCGGGACTGAATTCAATGAGCAGTTCTTC. Its protein product is CASVYSLGTEFNEQFF. The variable domain in full, completed from reference TRBV2 and TRBJ2-1, reads EPEVTQTPSHQVTQMGQEVILRCVPISNHLYFYWYRQILGQKVEFLVSFYNNEISEKSEIFDDQFSVERPDGSNFTLKIRSTKLEDSAMYFCASVYSLGTEFNEQFFGPGTRLTVL.

The genes are TRBV7-9 and TRBJ1-2; 7 nucleotides align to TRBD1. Germline V lookup: CDR1 SEHNR, CDR2 FQNEAQ (reference sequence). With 5 bases clipped from V and 2 bases from J, the junction kept 14 bases outside the gene matches. The CDR3 has 17 residues. The CDR3 loop reads CASSQLRGGEENYGYTF. The CDR3 coding sequence is TGTGCCAGCAGCCAATTACGAGGGGGCGAGGAGAACTATGGCTACACCTTC. The entire variable domain, with the rest obtained from reference TRBV7-9 and TRBJ1-2, is as follows: DTGVSQNPRHKITKRGQNVTFRCDPISEHNRLYWYRQTLGQGPEFLTYFQNEAQLEKSRLLSDRFSAERPKGSFSTLEIQRTEQGDSAMYLCASSQLRGGEENYGYTFGSGTRLTVV.

As DNA, the CDR3 is TGTGCCAGCAGTTTAAGACAGGGGGCAAGAGAGACCCAGTACTTC. This translates into CASSLRQGARETQYF. V usage is TRBV28 and J usage is TRBJ2-5; TRBD1 matches at 10 bases. The CDR3 runs to 15 residues. Germline V gene sequence: CDR1 MDHEN, CDR2 SYDVKM. Trimming took 2 bases from V and 4 from J; bases not matched to a gene: 4.

The chain joins TRBV24-1 to TRBJ1-5, with TRBD1 identical over 10 bases. CDR3 length: 16 amino acids. The J segment lost 1 base and the V segment lost 2 bases, leaving 1 base of the junction unmatched. Germline V CDR1 and CDR2: KGHDR, SFDVKD. The CDR3 DNA sequence: TGTGCCACCAGTGATTCGGGACAGGGGAGCAATCAGCCCCAGCATTTT. It yields the protein CATSDSGQGSNQPQHF.

V and J are TRBV28 and TRBJ1-2, with 7 bases that match TRBD1. Germline CDR1 is MDHEN and CDR2 is SYDVKM. Unmatched junction bases numbered 18, after V lost 7 bases and J lost 1 base. The CDR3 runs 18 residues. CDR3 amino acids: CASTPPYLGTDLNYGYTF. The CDR3 DNA follows: TGTGCCAGCACCCCACCTTACCTCGGGACAGACCTTAACTATGGCTACACCTTC.